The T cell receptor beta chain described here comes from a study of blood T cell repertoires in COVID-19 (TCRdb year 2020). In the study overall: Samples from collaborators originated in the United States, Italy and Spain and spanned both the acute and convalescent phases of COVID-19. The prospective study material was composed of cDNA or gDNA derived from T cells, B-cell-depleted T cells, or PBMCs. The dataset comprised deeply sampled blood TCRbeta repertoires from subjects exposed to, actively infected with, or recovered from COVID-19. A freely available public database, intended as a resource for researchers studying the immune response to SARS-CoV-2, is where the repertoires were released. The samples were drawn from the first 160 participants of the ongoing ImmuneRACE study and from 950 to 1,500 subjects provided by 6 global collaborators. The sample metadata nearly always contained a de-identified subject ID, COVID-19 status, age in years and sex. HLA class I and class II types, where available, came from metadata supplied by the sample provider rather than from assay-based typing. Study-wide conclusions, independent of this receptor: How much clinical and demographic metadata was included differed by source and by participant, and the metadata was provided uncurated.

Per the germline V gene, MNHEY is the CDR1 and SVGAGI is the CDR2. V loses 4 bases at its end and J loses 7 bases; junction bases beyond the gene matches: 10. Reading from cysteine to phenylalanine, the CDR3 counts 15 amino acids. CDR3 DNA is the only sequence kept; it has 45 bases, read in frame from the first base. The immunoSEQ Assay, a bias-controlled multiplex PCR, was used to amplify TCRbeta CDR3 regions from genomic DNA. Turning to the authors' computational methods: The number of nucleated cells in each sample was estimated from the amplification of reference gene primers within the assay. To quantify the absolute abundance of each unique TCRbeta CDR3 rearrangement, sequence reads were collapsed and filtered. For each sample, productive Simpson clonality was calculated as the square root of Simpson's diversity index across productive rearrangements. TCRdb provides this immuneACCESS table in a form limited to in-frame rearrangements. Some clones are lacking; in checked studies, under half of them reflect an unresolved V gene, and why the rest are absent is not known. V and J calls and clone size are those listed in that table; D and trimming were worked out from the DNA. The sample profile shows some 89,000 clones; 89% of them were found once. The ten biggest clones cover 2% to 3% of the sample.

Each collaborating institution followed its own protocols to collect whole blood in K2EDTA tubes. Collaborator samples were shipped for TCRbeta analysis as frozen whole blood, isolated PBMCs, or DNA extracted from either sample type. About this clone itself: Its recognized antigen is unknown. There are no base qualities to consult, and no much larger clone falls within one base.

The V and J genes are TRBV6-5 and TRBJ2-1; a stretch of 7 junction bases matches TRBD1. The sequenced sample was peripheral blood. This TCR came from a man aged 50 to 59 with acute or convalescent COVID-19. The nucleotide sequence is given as TGTGCCAGCAGTTCGGACAGGCTGTTAAGGAATGAGCAGTTCTTC. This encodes CASSSDRLLRNEQFF.